A selection of T cell receptor beta chains follows, all from one sample in a study of blood T cells in healthy people across ages. TCRdb reanalysed the 5' RACE reads using MiXCR and keeps one entry per CDR3 protein. This sample has 1.5 million to 1.8 million distinct CDR3 sequences, with less than 45% found just once. Sequencing used blood. The receptor source for this set is a young woman in good health. CDR3s include the opening cysteine and the closing phenylalanine or tryptophan. A D gene is named only where the DNA matches it firmly. Clone size appears in some rows only: once, few, many, or a class for an expanded clone.

j_call v_call d_call clone_size cdr3_aa cdr3_nt
TRBJ1-5 TRBV28 . . CASSLPPDSYQPQHF TGTGCCAGCAGTTTGCCCCCGGACAGCTATCAGCCCCAGCATTTT
TRBJ2-7 TRBV7-7 . few CASSFGLNNEQYF TGTGCTAGCAGCTTCGGACTTAACAATGAGCAGTACTTC
TRBJ2-1 TRBV7-2 TRBD2 . CASSQTSRYEQFF TGTGCCAGCAGCCAGACTAGCAGGTATGAGCAGTTCTTC
TRBJ2-3 TRBV20-1 . . CSANVRPSTDTQYF TGCAGTGCTAACGTCCGGCCTAGCACAGATACGCAGTATTTT
TRBJ2-3 TRBV7-2 . . CASARPAASTDTQYF TGTGCCAGCGCCCGGCCCGCGGCTAGCACAGATACGCAGTATTTT
TRBJ2-1 TRBV20-1 . . CSARSEDFHEQFF TGCAGTGCTAGATCTGAGGACTTCCATGAGCAGTTCTTC
TRBJ2-5 TRBV20-1 TRBD2 . CSAGLAGPIGETQYF TGCAGTGCAGGACTAGCGGGGCCTATAGGGGAGACCCAGTACTTC
TRBJ2-1 TRBV5-6 TRBD2 few CASSLGPGGPVNEQFF TGTGCCAGCAGCTTGGGGCCGGGAGGGCCCGTAAATGAGCAGTTCTTC
TRBJ2-1 TRBV4-2 TRBD2 . CASSQDSYGTSGNKRSYNEQFF TGTGCCAGCAGCCAAGATAGTTACGGAACTAGCGGAAATAAACGTTCCTACAATGAGCAGTTCTTC
TRBJ2-2 TRBV3-1 . many CASSQDGNTGELFF TGTGCCAGCAGCCAAGATGGGAACACCGGGGAGCTGTTTTTT
TRBJ2-5 TRBV4-1 . . CASSRTTNLQETQYF TGCGCCAGCAGCCGCACGACTAACTTACAAGAGACCCAGTACTTC
TRBJ1-4 TRBV13 TRBD1 . CASSFWTGETNEKLFF TGTGCCAGCAGCTTCTGGACAGGGGAGACTAATGAAAAACTGTTTTTT
TRBJ2-1 TRBV6-2/TRBV6-3 . . CASSSTVSYEQFF TGTGCCAGCAGTTCGACAGTCTCCTACGAGCAGTTCTTC
TRBJ1-6 TRBV14 TRBD1 once CASRKTGVSPLHF TGTGCCAGCAGGAAGACAGGGGTTTCACCCCTCCACTTT
TRBJ1-6 TRBV4-2 . . CASSQLIPGSLLDPLHF TGTGCCAGCAGCCAACTTATTCCGGGATCCCTCCTTGATCCCCTCCACTTT
TRBJ2-3 TRBV2 TRBD2 few CASSDLAGGHDTQYF TGTGCCAGCAGTGACTTAGCGGGGGGGCACGATACGCAGTATTTT
TRBJ1-2 TRBV6-2/TRBV6-3 . . CASMVDYGYTF TGTGCCAGCATGGTCGACTATGGCTACACCTTC
TRBJ2-2 TRBV4-1 TRBD1 . CASSQPRDRGNTGELFF TGCGCCAGCAGCCAACCCAGGGACAGGGGAAACACCGGGGAGCTGTTTTTT
TRBJ2-3 TRBV20-1 TRBD2 . CTLAGTSLDTQYF TGCACCCTAGCCGGGACTAGCCTAGATACGCAGTATTTT
TRBJ2-7 TRBV12-3/TRBV12-4 TRBD1 few CASRLSGTAYQYF TGTGCCAGCAGACTCTCCGGGACAGCGTACCAGTACTTC
TRBJ2-3 TRBV20-1 . few CSAKGSERTTDTQYF TGCAGTGCTAAGGGTAGCGAGAGAACCACAGATACGCAGTATTTT
TRBJ2-3 TRBV2 . . CATQAGTDTQYF TGTGCCACCCAGGCGGGCACAGATACGCAGTATTTT
TRBJ1-2 TRBV21-1 . few CASSKDPEGTGNYGYTF TGTGCCAGCAGCAAAGATCCCGAGGGAACAGGGAACTATGGCTACACCTTC
TRBJ1-2 TRBV6-5 . few CASTAGPGNGYTF TGTGCCAGCACCGCCGGCCCGGGGAACGGCTACACCTTC
TRBJ2-5 TRBV4-1 . . CASSQEVDSYNEQYF TGCGCCAGCAGCCAAGAGGTAGACTCCTACAATGAGCAGTACTTC
TRBJ1-5 TRBV12-3/TRBV12-4 . . CANRAGYSPQHF TGTGCCAACAGGGCAGGGTATTCGCCCCAGCATTTT
TRBJ2-3 TRBV29-1 . . CSVPGPSTRTDMQYF TGCAGCGTGCCAGGCCCCTCGACCCGCACAGATATGCAGTATTTT
TRBJ1-4 TRBV7-9 . many CASSLGQSNEKLFF TGTGCCAGCAGCTTAGGGCAGTCTAATGAAAAACTGTTTTTT
TRBJ2-7 TRBV4-1 . few CASSQVGRDYEQYF TGCGCCAGCAGCCAAGTCGGCAGGGATTACGAGCAGTACTTC
TRBJ2-3 TRBV24-1 TRBD2 . CATSDFTGGRTDTQYF TGTGCCACCAGTGATTTTACGGGAGGGCGCACAGATACGCAGTATTTT
TRBJ2-1 TRBV4-1 TRBD2 . CASSQDLTSGRANEQFF TGCGCCAGCAGCCAAGATTTGACTAGCGGGAGGGCTAATGAGCAGTTCTTC
TRBJ2-7 TRBV7-2 . few CASSTPLVDEQYF TGTGCCAGCAGCACCCCTTTAGTAGACGAGCAGTACTTC
TRBJ2-1 TRBV20-1 TRBD2 many CSPLAGTDNEQFF TGCAGTCCTCTAGCGGGAACCGACAATGAGCAGTTCTTC
TRBJ1-2 TRBV29-1 . . CSVEERDGGNYGYTF TGCAGCGTTGAAGAAAGGGACGGGGGAAACTATGGCTACACCTTC
TRBJ2-3 TRBV6-5 . . CASSYLVDVVGLPDTQYF TGTGCCAGCAGTTACTTGGTCGACGTCGTGGGTCTTCCAGATACGCAGTATTTT
TRBJ2-1 TRBV7-9 . . CASSQHRDHSYNEQFF TGTGCCAGCAGCCAGCACCGGGACCACTCCTACAATGAGCAGTTCTTC
TRBJ2-1 TRBV6-2/TRBV6-3 . . CASSYLGMGYNEQFF TGTGCCAGCAGTTACCTTGGGATGGGATACAATGAGCAGTTCTTC
TRBJ2-1 TRBV7-2 . few CASSFLHEQFF TGTGCCAGCAGCTTTCTCCATGAGCAGTTCTTC
TRBJ2-7 TRBV5-1 . once CASSLLGQTEEAQYF TGCGCCAGCAGCTTGTTAGGACAGACTGAAGAGGCCCAGTACTTC
TRBJ2-1 TRBV21-1 . . CASSAPQGQGAYNEQFF TGTGCCAGCAGCGCCCCCCAGGGACAGGGGGCCTACAATGAGCAGTTCTTC
TRBJ2-5 TRBV7-2 TRBD2 . CASSFSGRGNNEQYF TGTGCCAGCAGCTTTTCAGGGCGGGGGAACAATGAGCAGTACTTC
TRBJ2-2 TRBV3-1 . few CASSPTANTGELFF TGTGCCAGCAGCCCGACAGCAAACACCGGGGAGCTGTTTTTT
TRBJ2-1 TRBV10-3 TRBD2 few CAISERGLAALNNEQFF TGTGCCATCAGTGAGAGGGGACTAGCGGCCCTTAACAATGAGCAGTTCTTC
TRBJ2-7 TRBV3-1 . few CASSQALQVDYEQYF TGTGCCAGCAGCCAAGCCCTGCAGGTAGACTACGAGCAGTACTTC
TRBJ2-6 TRBV4-2 . once CASSQDRLAGASVLTF TGTGCCAGCAGCCAAGATAGACTGGCTGGGGCCAGCGTCCTGACTTTC
TRBJ1-2 TRBV29-1 TRBD1 few CSVSDREQGYTF TGCAGCGTTTCGGACAGGGAGCAGGGCTACACCTTC
TRBJ1-1 TRBV4-3 . . CASSQGPHTEAFF TGCGCCAGCAGCCAAGGCCCCCACACTGAAGCTTTCTTT
TRBJ1-4 TRBV27 . few CASSFSDPASEKLFF TGTGCCAGCAGTTTCTCGGACCCTGCATCTGAAAAACTGTTTTTT
TRBJ2-1 TRBV10-3 . . CAISESFRRRYEQFF TGTGCCATCAGTGAGTCGTTTCGTCGTCGGTATGAGCAGTTCTTC
TRBJ2-7 TRBV11-2 TRBD1 few CASSRDSFSYEQYF TGTGCCAGCAGCCGGGACAGTTTCTCCTACGAGCAGTACTTC
TRBJ2-1 TRBV7-7 . . CASSYYLTGLNEQFF TGTGCTAGCAGCTATTACCTGACGGGACTCAATGAGCAGTTCTTC
TRBJ2-5 TRBV12-3/TRBV12-4 . . CASSFKHSGGETQYF TGTGCCAGCAGTTTTAAACACAGTGGGGGAGAGACCCAGTACTTC
TRBJ2-1 TRBV29-1 . . CSVELGAVPSSYNEQFF TGCAGCGTTGAACTTGGGGCGGTCCCGAGCTCCTACAATGAGCAGTTCTTC
TRBJ2-1 TRBV4-3 . . CASSQDWGQDNSNEQFF TGCGCCAGCAGCCAAGATTGGGGGCAGGACAACAGCAATGAGCAGTTCTTC